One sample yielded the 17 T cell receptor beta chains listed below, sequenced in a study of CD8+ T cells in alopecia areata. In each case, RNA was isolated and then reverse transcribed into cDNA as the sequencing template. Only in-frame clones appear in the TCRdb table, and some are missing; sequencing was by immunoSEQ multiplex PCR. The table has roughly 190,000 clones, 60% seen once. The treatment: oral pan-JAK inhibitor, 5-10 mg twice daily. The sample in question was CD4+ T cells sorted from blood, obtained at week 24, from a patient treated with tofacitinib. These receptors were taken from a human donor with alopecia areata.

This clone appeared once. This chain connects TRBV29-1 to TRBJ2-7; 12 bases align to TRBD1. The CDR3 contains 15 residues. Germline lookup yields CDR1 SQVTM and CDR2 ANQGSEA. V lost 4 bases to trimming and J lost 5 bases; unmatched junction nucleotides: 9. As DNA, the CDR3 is TGCAGCGTTGCAACCGGGACAGGGGGCTTTGACGAGCAGTACTTC. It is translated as CSVATGTGGFDEQYF.

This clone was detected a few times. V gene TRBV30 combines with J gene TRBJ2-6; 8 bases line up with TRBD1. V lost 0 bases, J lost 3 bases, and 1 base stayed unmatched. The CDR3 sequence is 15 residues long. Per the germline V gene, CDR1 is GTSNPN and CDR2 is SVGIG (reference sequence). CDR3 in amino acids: CAWSVGTGGANVLTF. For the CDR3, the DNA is TGTGCCTGGAGTGTGGGGACAGGTGGGGCCAACGTCCTGACTTTC. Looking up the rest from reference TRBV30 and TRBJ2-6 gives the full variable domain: SQTIHQWPATLVQPVGSPLSLECTVEGTSNPNLYWYRQAAGRGLQLLFYSVGIGQISSEVPQNLSASRPQDRQFILSSKKLLLSDSGFYLCAWSVGTGGANVLTFGAGSRLTVL.

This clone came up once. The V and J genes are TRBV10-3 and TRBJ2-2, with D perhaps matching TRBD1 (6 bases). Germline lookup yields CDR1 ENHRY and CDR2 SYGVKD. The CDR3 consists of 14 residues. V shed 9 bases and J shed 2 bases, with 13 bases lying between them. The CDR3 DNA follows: TGTGCCATGGGGACAACCCGAAACACCGGGGAGCTGTTTTTT. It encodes CAMGTTRNTGELFF.

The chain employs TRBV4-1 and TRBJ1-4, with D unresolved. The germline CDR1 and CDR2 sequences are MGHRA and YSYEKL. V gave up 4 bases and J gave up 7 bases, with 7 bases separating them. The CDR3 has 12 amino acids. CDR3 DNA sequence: TGCGCCAGCAGCCTACGTTTTGAAAAACTGTTTTTT. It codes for CASSLRFEKLFF.

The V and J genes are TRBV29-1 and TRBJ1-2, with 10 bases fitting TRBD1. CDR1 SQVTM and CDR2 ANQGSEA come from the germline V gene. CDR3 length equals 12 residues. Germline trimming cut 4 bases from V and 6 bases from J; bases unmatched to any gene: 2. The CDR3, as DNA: TGCAGCGTTGCGACAGGGGGCAATGGCTACACCTTC. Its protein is CSVATGGNGYTF.

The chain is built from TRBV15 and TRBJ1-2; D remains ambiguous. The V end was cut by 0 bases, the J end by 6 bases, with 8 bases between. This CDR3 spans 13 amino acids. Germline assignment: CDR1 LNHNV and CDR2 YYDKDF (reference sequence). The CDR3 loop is CATSREPSNGYTF. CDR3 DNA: TGTGCCACCAGCAGAGAGCCGAGTAATGGCTACACCTTC.

The CDR3 region has the DNA TGTGCCAGCTCACCTTGGACAGGTGGGACTGAAGCTTTCTTT. This translates into CASSPWTGGTEAFF. V gene TRBV18 combines with J gene TRBJ1-1; TRBD1 matches at 7 bases. V was clipped by 3 bases and J by 5 bases; unmatched bases: 6. CDR1 is KGHSH, CDR2 LQKENI, per germline. CDR3 size: 14 residues. Full variable domain (rest looked up from reference TRBV18 and TRBJ1-1): NAGVMQNPRHLVRRRGQEARLRCSPMKGHSHVYWYRQLPEEGLKFMVYLQKENIIDESGMPKERFSAEFPKEGPSILRIQQVVRGDSAAYFCASSPWTGGTEAFFGQGTRLTVV.

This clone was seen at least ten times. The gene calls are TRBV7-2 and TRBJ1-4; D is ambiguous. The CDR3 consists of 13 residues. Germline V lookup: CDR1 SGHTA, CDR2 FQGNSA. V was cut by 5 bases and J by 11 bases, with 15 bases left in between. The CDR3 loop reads CASSEWAQGKLFF. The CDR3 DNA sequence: TGTGCCAGCAGCGAATGGGCCCAAGGGAAACTGTTTTTT.

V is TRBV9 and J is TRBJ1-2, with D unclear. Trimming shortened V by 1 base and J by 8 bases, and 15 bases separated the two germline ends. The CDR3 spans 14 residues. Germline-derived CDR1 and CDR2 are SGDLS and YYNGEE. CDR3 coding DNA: TGTGCCAGCAGCGTAAACCTCGCGGGAGGCGGCTACACCTTC. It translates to CASSVNLAGGGYTF. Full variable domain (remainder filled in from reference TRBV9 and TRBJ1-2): DSGVTQTPKHLITATGQRVTLRCSPRSGDLSVYWYQQSLDQGLQFLIQYYNGEERAKGNILERFSAQQFPDLHSELNLSSLELGDSALYFCASSVNLAGGGYTFGSGTRLTVV.

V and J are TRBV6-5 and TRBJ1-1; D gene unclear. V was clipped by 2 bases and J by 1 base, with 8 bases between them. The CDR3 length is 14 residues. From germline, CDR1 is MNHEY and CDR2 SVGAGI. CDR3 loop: CASSYASTNTEAFF. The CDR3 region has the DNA TGTGCCAGCAGTTACGCCTCCACGAACACTGAAGCTTTCTTT.

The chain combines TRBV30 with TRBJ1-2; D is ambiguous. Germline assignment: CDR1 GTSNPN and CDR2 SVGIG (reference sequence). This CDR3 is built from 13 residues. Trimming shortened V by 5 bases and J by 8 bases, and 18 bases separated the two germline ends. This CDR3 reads CAWDLSSSGGYTF. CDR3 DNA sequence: TGTGCCTGGGATTTAAGTTCGTCGGGCGGCTACACCTTC.

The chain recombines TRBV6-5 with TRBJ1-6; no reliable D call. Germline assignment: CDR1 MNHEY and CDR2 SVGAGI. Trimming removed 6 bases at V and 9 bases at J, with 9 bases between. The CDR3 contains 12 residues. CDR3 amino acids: CASSPLGSPLHF. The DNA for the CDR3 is TGTGCCAGCAGCCCCTTGGGTTCACCCCTCCACTTT.

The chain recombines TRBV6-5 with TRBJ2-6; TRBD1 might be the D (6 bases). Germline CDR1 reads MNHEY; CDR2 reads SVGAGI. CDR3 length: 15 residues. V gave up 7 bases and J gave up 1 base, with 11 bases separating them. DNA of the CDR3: TGTGCCAGCACACCACAGGGATCTGGGGCCAACGTCCTGACTTTC. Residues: CASTPQGSGANVLTF.

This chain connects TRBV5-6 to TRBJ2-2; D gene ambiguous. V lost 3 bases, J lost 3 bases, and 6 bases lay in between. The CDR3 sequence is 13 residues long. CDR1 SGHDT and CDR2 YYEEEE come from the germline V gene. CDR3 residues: CASSSWHTGELFF. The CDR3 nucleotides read TGTGCCAGCAGCTCATGGCACACCGGGGAGCTGTTTTTT.

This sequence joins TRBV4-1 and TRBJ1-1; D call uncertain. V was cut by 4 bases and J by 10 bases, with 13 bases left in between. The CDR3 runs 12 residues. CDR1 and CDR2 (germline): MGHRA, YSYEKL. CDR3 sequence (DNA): TGCGCCAGCAGCCTGGGCCAAGGCCGAGCTTTCTTT. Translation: CASSLGQGRAFF.

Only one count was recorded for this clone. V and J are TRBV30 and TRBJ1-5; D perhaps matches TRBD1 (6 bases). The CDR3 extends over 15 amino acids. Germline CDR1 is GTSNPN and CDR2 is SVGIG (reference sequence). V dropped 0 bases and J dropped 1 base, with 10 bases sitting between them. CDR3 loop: CAWSVGGASNQPQHF. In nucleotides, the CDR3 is TGTGCCTGGAGTGTAGGGGGGGCGAGCAATCAGCCCCAGCATTTT.

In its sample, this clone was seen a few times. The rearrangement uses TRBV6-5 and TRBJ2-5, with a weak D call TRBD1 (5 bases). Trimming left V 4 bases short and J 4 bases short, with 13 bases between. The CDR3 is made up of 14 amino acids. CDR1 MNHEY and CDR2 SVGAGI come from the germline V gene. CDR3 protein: CASSSPRVTETQYF. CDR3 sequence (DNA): TGTGCCAGCAGTTCCCCCAGGGTAACAGAGACCCAGTACTTC.